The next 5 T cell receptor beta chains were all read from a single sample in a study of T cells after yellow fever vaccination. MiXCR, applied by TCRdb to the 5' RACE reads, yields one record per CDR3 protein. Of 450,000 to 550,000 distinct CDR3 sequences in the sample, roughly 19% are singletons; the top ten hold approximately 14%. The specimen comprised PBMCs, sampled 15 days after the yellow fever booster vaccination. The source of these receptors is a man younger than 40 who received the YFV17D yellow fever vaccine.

CDR3 in amino acids: CASSSRARGPGYTF. For the CDR3, the DNA is TGTGCCAGCAGCTCACGCGCTAGGGGGCCTGGCTACACCTTC. V is TRBV7-2 and J is TRBJ1-2, with TRBD1 matching 7 bases. CDR1 and CDR2 (germline): SGHTA, FQGNSA. The CDR3 is 14 amino acids. The junction had 9 bases not matched to a gene; V was cut back by 4 bases and J by 7 bases.

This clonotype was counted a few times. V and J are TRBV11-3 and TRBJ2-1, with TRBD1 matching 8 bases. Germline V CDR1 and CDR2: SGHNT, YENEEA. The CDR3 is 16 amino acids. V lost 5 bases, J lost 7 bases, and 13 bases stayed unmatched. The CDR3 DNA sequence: TGTGCCAGCAGCCGCACCACAGGGGGTGATCGTAATGAGCAGTTCTTC. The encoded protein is CASSRTTGGDRNEQFF.

The CDR3 nucleotides are TGTGCCAGCAGTTACGGCACGAGACAGGGGGCCTACGAGCAGTACTTC. Residues: CASSYGTRQGAYEQYF. V is TRBV6-5 and J is TRBJ2-7, with TRBD1 identical over 9 bases. Losses at the gene ends were 2 bases for V and 2 bases for J; bases not matched to a gene: 7. CDR3 size: 16 residues. The V gene's germline CDR1 is MNHEY and CDR2 SVGAGI.

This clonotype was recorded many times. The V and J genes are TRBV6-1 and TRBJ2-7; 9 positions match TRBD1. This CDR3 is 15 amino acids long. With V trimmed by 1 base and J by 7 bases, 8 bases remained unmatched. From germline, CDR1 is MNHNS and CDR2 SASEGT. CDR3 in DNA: TGTGCCAGCAGTGAAGAGGTGGGACAGGGATCTGAGCAGTACTTC. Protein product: CASSEEVGQGSEQYF.

The CDR3: CASRARTNSTDTQYF. CDR3 nucleotide sequence: TGTGCCAGCAGAGCGAGAACCAATAGCACAGATACGCAGTATTTT. The J gene is TRBJ2-3, the V gene TRBV7-9, with D unresolved. There are 15 residues in the CDR3. Trimming took 6 bases from V and 0 from J, leaving 13 bases between them. The germline V gene encodes CDR1 SEHNR and CDR2 FQNEAQ (reference sequence).